This T cell receptor (beta chain) is from a study of radiotherapy plus CTLA-4 blockade in lung cancer. The method was immunoSEQ multiplex PCR; TCRdb's version includes in-frame clones alone and lacks a portion of them. The data hold fewer than 100,000 clones, with 80% to 85% observed a single time. Findings of the study overall: Increased serum interferon-beta after radiation also reportedly predicted response strongly.

The CDR3 is 18 residues long. V dropped 2 bases and J dropped 0 bases, with 18 bases sitting between them. The germline gives CDR1 WSHSY, CDR2 SAAADI. As to this clone: The antigen is unknown.

The chain carries TRBV10-2 and TRBJ2-3; D is uncertain. This TCR was recovered from a human donor with non-small cell lung cancer who had stable disease on radiotherapy plus ipilimumab. This specimen consisted of peripheral blood, obtained from a patient treated with radiotherapy plus ipilimumab. The CDR3 region has the DNA TGCGCCAGCAGTGAGAATTACTACAGACTTAGTAGCACAGATACGCAGTATTTT. This sequence encodes CASSENYYRLSSTDTQYF.